The 14 T cell receptor beta chains below come from one sample, sequenced in a study of Graves' ophthalmopathy and Graves' hyperthyroidism (dated by TCRdb to about 2018). This sample was sequenced with an Illumina HiSeq 2000. TCR beta CDR3 regions were amplified from RNA transcripts for repertoire sequencing. The first round was an RT-PCR using HTBI primers with the Qiagen OneStep RT-PCR kit, and this first round was followed by a second-round multiplex PCR, then size selection and purification. The raw public data were reprocessed by TCRdb itself: fastp quality trimming at Q25, MiXCR clonotype calling, in-frame beta chains only. Each entry merges the rows of one CDR3 protein and shows their most common DNA and genes. The sample has approximately 640,000 distinct CDR3 sequences on record, roughly 41% of them singletons. The ten largest clones add up to under 3.5% of the sample. The source material was peripheral blood. These receptors all stem from an adult man with Graves' ophthalmopathy.

A single count supports this clonotype. V is TRBV2 and J is TRBJ1-4, with 8 bases lining up with TRBD1. V shed 6 bases, J shed 7 bases, and the junction held 10 bases outside the gene matches. This CDR3 has 15 amino acids. Germline loops: CDR1 SNHLY, CDR2 FYNNEI. CDR3 sequence (DNA): TGTGCCAGCAGGGACAGGGCAGGTGAAGCTGAAAAACTGTTTTTT. This encodes CASRDRAGEAEKLFF.

This chain joins TRBV5-1 and TRBJ2-2; TRBD1 agrees at 7 bases. With V trimmed by 4 bases and J by 4 bases, 10 bases remained unmatched. Germline V lookup: CDR1 SGHRS, CDR2 YFSETQ. CDR3 length: 16 residues. CDR3 region: CASSHGQARGTGELFF. The CDR3 DNA is TGCGCCAGCAGCCACGGACAGGCCAGGGGCACCGGGGAGCTGTTTTTT. The full variable domain, completed using reference TRBV5-1 and TRBJ2-2, is KAGVTQTPRYLIKTRGQQVTLSCSPISGHRSVSWYQQTPGQGLQFLFEYFSETQRNKGNFPGRFSGRQFSNSRSEMNVSTLELGDSALYLCASSHGQARGTGELFFGEGSRLTVL.

V and J are TRBV15 and TRBJ1-1, with D tentatively TRBD1 (5 bases). Germline V gene data show CDR1 as LNHNV and CDR2 as YYDKDF (reference sequence). The length of the CDR3 is 12 residues. The germline V and J ends were trimmed by 11 bases and 4 bases, with 14 bases remaining between them. CDR3 amino acids: CASTAWGTEAFF. CDR3 nucleotide sequence: TGTGCCTCGACAGCATGGGGCACTGAAGCTTTCTTT.

This clonotype was counted at least ten times. J is TRBJ1-2 and V is TRBV5-8; a possible D gene is TRBD1 (5 bases). V lost 3 bases to trimming and J lost 0 bases, with 9 bases between them. The CDR3 totals 14 residues. Germline V gene lookup returns CDR1 SGHTS and CDR2 YDEGEE. In DNA form, the CDR3 reads TGTGCCAGCAGCTGGGACGGACCTAACTATGGCTACACCTTC. Its protein product is CASSWDGPNYGYTF.

This clonotype has a count of ten or more. V gene TRBV24-1 combines with J gene TRBJ2-2; D remains unclear. Germline V gene lookup returns CDR1 KGHDR and CDR2 SFDVKD. The CDR3 sequence is 12 residues long. V dropped 4 bases and J dropped 7 bases, with 6 bases sitting between them. The CDR3 DNA is TGTGCCACCAGTGACGCCGTCGGGGAGCTGTTTTTT. Encoded protein: CATSDAVGELFF.

CDR3 in amino acids: CSVEGVADYGYTF. In nucleotides, the CDR3 is TGCAGCGTTGAAGGGGTGGCGGACTATGGCTACACCTTC. V is TRBV29-1 and J is TRBJ1-2, with D uncertain. The CDR3 is 13 residues long. Germline lookup yields CDR1 SQVTM and CDR2 ANQGSEA. Trimming removed 1 base at V and 3 bases at J, with 9 bases between.

V gene TRBV24-1 combines with J gene TRBJ2-5; 8 bases line up with TRBD2. V dropped 4 bases and J dropped 4; count of bases not matched to a gene: 10. The germline V gene has CDR1 KGHDR and CDR2 SFDVKD. The CDR3 length is 16 residues. As DNA, the CDR3 is TGTGCCACCAGTGACTTGGGGACGGGGGGGATAGAGACCCAGTACTTC. The encoded protein is CATSDLGTGGIETQYF.

This clonotype was seen ten or more times. The chain couples TRBV2 to TRBJ1-1, with D hard to call. The germline gives CDR1 SNHLY, CDR2 FYNNEI. This CDR3 is built from 11 residues. The V and J ends lost 4 bases and 4 bases respectively, with 4 bases between them. The CDR3 sequence: CASSASTEAFF. The CDR3 nucleotides read TGTGCCAGCAGTGCCTCCACTGAAGCTTTCTTT.

This clonotype occurred many times. This chain uses TRBV5-1 with TRBJ2-7, with D perhaps TRBD2 (5 bases). CDR1 and CDR2 (germline): SGHRS, YFSETQ. V lost 0 bases and J 3 bases, leaving 13 bases between the germline ends. The CDR3 is 15 amino acids. The CDR3 sequence: CASSLDGGRGYEQYF. DNA for the CDR3: TGCGCCAGCAGCTTGGACGGCGGACGGGGCTACGAGCAGTACTTC.

This clonotype was counted many times. The rearrangement uses TRBV6-5 and TRBJ1-1; D is perhaps TRBD1 (5 bases). Germline loops: CDR1 MNHEY, CDR2 SVGAGI. V was cut by 6 bases and J by 0 bases, with 23 bases left in between. This CDR3 has 18 residues. The CDR3 loop is CASRRVGDANPMNTEAFF. In nucleotides, the CDR3 is TGTGCCAGCAGGCGAGTAGGGGACGCTAACCCAATGAACACTGAAGCTTTCTTT.

Turning to this clonotype: With a much larger clone just one base away, this may be a read error. J is TRBJ1-1 and V is TRBV5-5; D not resolved. Germline CDR1 SGHKS, CDR2 YYEKEE (reference sequence). This CDR3 spans 14 amino acids. CDR3: CASSTDIQNAEAFF. The CDR3, as DNA: TGTGCCAGCAGCACCGACATACAGAACGCTGAAGCTTTCTTT.

This clonotype was counted many times. The chain is built from TRBV10-3 and TRBJ2-5, with 8 positions matching TRBD2. The CDR3 loop spans 16 amino acids. V was clipped by 3 bases and J by 0 bases; unmatched bases: 6. In germline, CDR1 is ENHRY, CDR2 SYGVKD. CDR3 region: CAISDMRRGDQETQYF. The CDR3 DNA sequence: TGTGCCATCAGTGATATGAGGCGGGGGGACCAAGAGACCCAGTACTTC.

This clonotype was recorded at least ten times. The rearrangement links TRBV2 to TRBJ2-5; D not resolved. CDR3 length: 13 residues. The germline V gene has CDR1 SNHLY and CDR2 FYNNEI. V was shortened by 2 bases and J by 2 bases, with 6 bases between the two germline ends. The CDR3: CASSEHKQETQYF. In DNA, the CDR3 is TGTGCCAGCAGTGAACACAAACAAGAGACCCAGTACTTC.

This clonotype was counted between two and nine times. J is TRBJ2-7 and V is TRBV4-3; tentatively, D is TRBD2 (6 bases). The germline gives CDR1 LGHNA, CDR2 YSLEER. CDR3 size: 15 residues. Trimming cost V 3 bases and J 2 bases, with 14 bases left between them. The CDR3 is CASSQTNGRAYEQYF. CDR3 sequence (DNA): TGCGCCAGCAGCCAGACTAACGGGAGAGCCTACGAGCAGTACTTC.